These 24 T cell receptor beta chains share one sample of origin, sequenced in a study of vaccination and CD4 T cells after COVID-19. CD4+ T cells that had been cultured provided DNA sequenced with the Oncomine TCR Beta short-read assay. TCRdb fed the PCR reads into MiXCR, producing one record per CDR3 protein. Of some 11,000 distinct CDR3 sequences in the sample, roughly 74% are singletons; the top ten hold about 9.4%. These receptors' antigens are unknown. The sample's treatment: approximately nine-day PBMC culture with coronavirus spike peptide pools or control peptides (ViraFEST assay). The sample taken for sequencing was CD4+ T cells from blood, cultured in vitro. These receptors were obtained from a human donor who had recovered from COVID-19.

This chain connects TRBV7-2 to TRBJ1-5; D gene uncertain. The CDR3 runs to 15 residues. V was pared by 3 bases and J by 0 bases, with 9 bases between. CDR1 is SGHTA and CDR2 is FQGNSA in the germline V gene. For the CDR3, the DNA is TGTGCCAGCAGCTTGGGTGGGGATAGCAATCAGCCCCAGCATTTT. Its translation: CASSLGGDSNQPQHF.

V usage is TRBV5-1 and J usage is TRBJ1-1; tentative D call: TRBD1 (5 bases). There are 13 residues in the CDR3. Between the trimmed V and J ends, which lost 3 bases and 4 bases, there was a span of 10 bases. From germline, CDR1 is SGHRS and CDR2 YFSETQ. The CDR3 nucleotides read TGCGCCAGCAGCTACTCAGGGAGCACTGAAGCTTTCTTT. Protein: CASSYSGSTEAFF.

This rearrangement joins TRBV7-2 to TRBJ1-2, with 8 bases matching TRBD1. The ends lost 3 bases at V and 1 base at J; junction bases unmatched: 1. Germline lookup yields CDR1 SGHTA and CDR2 FQGNSA. The CDR3 extends over 14 amino acids. In nucleotides, the CDR3 is TGTGCCAGCAGCTTGGACAGGGATAACTATGGCTACACCTTC. As protein: CASSLDRDNYGYTF.

V usage is TRBV14 and J usage is TRBJ2-7; no reliable D call. Between the trimmed V and J ends, which lost 2 bases and 6 bases, there was a span of 17 bases. The CDR3 is 15 residues long. Germline V gives CDR1 SGHDN, CDR2 FVKESK. The DNA for the CDR3 is TGTGCCAGCAGCCAACACGTAGTGGGATCAGGCGAGCAGTACTTC. This translates into CASSQHVVGSGEQYF.

The rearrangement joins TRBV20-1 to TRBJ1-5, with D hard to call. V was cut by 3 bases and J by 6 bases, with 21 bases left in between. This CDR3 spans 16 amino acids. From germline, CDR1 is DFQATT and CDR2 SNEGSKA (reference sequence). The CDR3 reads CSASLRGIEAGQPQHF. In DNA, the CDR3 is TGCAGTGCTAGTTTGCGGGGTATTGAGGCGGGTCAGCCCCAGCATTTT.

This clonotype is medium-sized by share. The chain couples TRBV19 to TRBJ2-4; 8 positions match TRBD1. Germline lookup yields CDR1 LNHDA and CDR2 SQIVND (reference sequence). The CDR3 length is 14 residues. The J segment lost 6 bases and the V segment lost 3 bases, leaving 4 bases of the junction unmatched. CDR3 DNA sequence: TGTGCCAGTAGTATGACAGGGGCCCTAAACATTCAGTACTTC. Its protein is CASSMTGALNIQYF.

The chain has TRBV20-1 and TRBJ1-2; perhaps TRBD1 as D (6 bases). The V and J ends lost 0 bases and 4 bases respectively, with 15 bases between them. This CDR3 spans 15 amino acids. Germline loops: CDR1 DFQATT, CDR2 SNEGSKA (reference sequence). CDR3 in amino acids: CSARDSRGQSYGYTF. CDR3 nucleotide sequence: TGCAGTGCTAGAGATAGTAGAGGACAGAGCTATGGCTACACCTTC.

In its sample, this clonotype was seen a few times. The V gene is TRBV2, the J gene TRBJ1-6; 7 bases line up with TRBD1. The germline CDR1 and CDR2 sequences are SNHLY and FYNNEI. The CDR3 contains 15 residues. Trimming removed 4 bases from V and 7 bases from J; junction bases left unmatched: 7. The CDR3 protein is CASSGRVRGNSPLHF. DNA of the CDR3: TGTGCCAGCAGTGGCAGAGTCAGGGGGAATTCACCCCTCCACTTT.

This clonotype has a handful of counts. The V call is TRBV15, the J call TRBJ1-2, with D uncertain. The CDR3 covers 15 residues. V dropped 1 base and J dropped 4 bases, with 13 bases sitting between them. Germline CDR1 and CDR2: LNHNV and YYDKDF (reference sequence). The CDR3: CATSRGRADTYGYTF. The CDR3 DNA reads as TGTGCCACCAGCAGAGGTCGAGCAGACACCTATGGCTACACCTTC.

The chain couples TRBV15 to TRBJ1-2; D may be TRBD1 (5 bases). Deletions cut 1 base from V and 6 bases from J, with 9 bases between. From germline, CDR1 is LNHNV and CDR2 YYDKDF (reference sequence). This CDR3 spans 13 amino acids. CDR3 region: CATSRGRGNGYTF. The DNA of the CDR3 is TGTGCCACCAGCAGAGGAAGGGGCAATGGCTACACCTTC.

The genes are TRBV7-2 and TRBJ1-3; D gene ambiguous. The V gene lost 5 bases and the J gene lost 2 bases, with 13 bases spanning the gap. Germline-derived CDR1 and CDR2 are SGHTA and FQGNSA. The CDR3 extends over 15 amino acids. The CDR3 here is CASSPRAQPGNTIYF. The CDR3 DNA is TGTGCCAGCAGCCCTAGGGCGCAGCCTGGAAACACCATATATTTT.

This sequence joins TRBV20-1 and TRBJ2-6; 11 bases are a match to TRBD2. CDR1 and CDR2 (germline): DFQATT, SNEGSKA (reference sequence). The CDR3 loop spans 16 amino acids. The junction had 3 bases not matched to a gene; V was cut back by 3 bases and J by 2 bases. Here the CDR3 reads CSARGTSGPGANVLTF. For the CDR3, the DNA is TGCAGTGCTAGGGGGACTAGCGGTCCTGGGGCCAACGTCCTGACTTTC.

The chain carries TRBV27 and TRBJ1-3; D perhaps matches TRBD1 (6 bases). Germline values: CDR1 MNHEY, CDR2 SMNVEV (reference sequence). The V gene lost 6 bases and the J gene lost 0 bases, with 12 bases spanning the gap. CDR3 length: 15 residues. CDR3 in amino acids: CASRPTGNSGNTIYF. The CDR3 DNA follows: TGTGCCAGCAGGCCTACAGGGAACTCTGGAAACACCATATATTTT.

A note on this clonotype: This may stem from a read error, because a much larger clone lies one nucleotide away. The chain has TRBV6-2 or TRBV6-3 and TRBJ1-1; TRBD1 matches 8 bases. Germline V CDR1 and CDR2: MNHEY, SVGEGT. V trimming: 7 bases; J trimming: 11 bases; junction bases outside the gene matches: 9. The CDR3 is 12 amino acids. The chain's CDR3 is CASNFQGAMAFF. DNA of the CDR3: TGTGCCAGCAATTTTCAGGGGGCCATGGCTTTCTTT.

The chain recombines TRBV6-1 with TRBJ1-5; a weak D match, TRBD1 (5 bases). This CDR3 region has 14 residues. Trimming left V 6 bases short and J 4 bases short, with 13 bases between. Germline values: CDR1 MNHNS, CDR2 SASEGT. The CDR3 loop is CASSPGLTNQPQHF. CDR3 nucleotides: TGTGCCAGCAGCCCGGGACTGACTAATCAGCCCCAGCATTTT.

CDR3 sequence: CASSFQGPDEKLFF. CDR3 in DNA: TGTGCCAGCAGTTTCCAGGGGCCGGATGAAAAACTGTTTTTT. The rearrangement uses TRBV28 and TRBJ1-4; TRBD1 might be the D (6 bases). The germline V and J ends were trimmed by 3 bases and 6 bases, with 11 bases remaining between them. The CDR3 is 14 residues long. From germline, CDR1 is MDHEN and CDR2 SYDVKM. Looking up the rest from reference TRBV28 and TRBJ1-4 gives the full variable domain: DVKVTQSSRYLVKRTGEKVFLECVQDMDHENMFWYRQDPGLGLRLIYFSYDVKMKEKGDIPEGYSVSREKKERFSLILESASTNQTSMYLCASSFQGPDEKLFFGSGTQLSVL.

This sequence joins TRBV7-9 and TRBJ1-6; D gene unclear. This CDR3 contains 14 residues. Deletions cut 1 base from V and 6 bases from J, with 7 bases between. CDR1 and CDR2 from the germline V gene are SEHNR and FQNEAQ (reference sequence). CDR3 sequence: CASSLGDLNSPLHF. DNA for the CDR3: TGTGCCAGCAGCTTAGGAGACCTTAATTCACCCCTCCACTTT.

The chain couples TRBV6-5 to TRBJ2-1; TRBD2 aligns across 9 bases. Germline lookup yields CDR1 MNHEY and CDR2 SVGAGI. The CDR3 sequence is 13 residues long. V lost 4 bases to trimming and J lost 13 bases; unmatched junction nucleotides: 8. The CDR3 loop reads CASSSIAGAAQFF. DNA of the CDR3: TGTGCCAGCAGTTCTATAGCGGGAGCTGCCCAGTTCTTC.

The CDR3 DNA sequence: TGCAGTGCCTACGGGACAGGGAAAACCGAGCAGTACTTC. It is translated as CSAYGTGKTEQYF. V gene TRBV20-1 combines with J gene TRBJ2-7; 9 bases line up with TRBD1. The CDR3 is made up of 13 amino acids. Trimming took 6 bases from V and 6 from J; bases not matched to a gene: 9. Germline V gene lookup returns CDR1 DFQATT and CDR2 SNEGSKA (reference sequence).

This chain links TRBV15 with TRBJ2-3; D is undetermined. This CDR3 region has 14 residues. Germline V gene sequence: CDR1 LNHNV, CDR2 YYDKDF (reference sequence). Trimming removed 0 bases at V and 5 bases at J, with 9 bases between. This chain's CDR3 is CATSRDLSGDTQYF. CDR3 sequence (DNA): TGTGCCACCAGCAGAGATTTATCGGGAGATACGCAGTATTTT. The whole variable domain, remainder taken from reference TRBV15 and TRBJ2-3, is DAMVIQNPRYQVTQFGKPVTLSCSQTLNHNVMYWYQQKSSQAPKLLFHYYDKDFNNEADTPDNFQSRRPNTSFCFLDIRSPGLGDTAMYLCATSRDLSGDTQYFGPGTRLTVL.

The gene calls are TRBV7-3 and TRBJ1-1; D possibly corresponds to TRBD1 (5 bases). V gave up 7 bases and J gave up 2 bases, with 14 bases separating them. Looked up from germline, CDR1 is SGHTA and CDR2 is FQGTGA. CDR3 length: 14 amino acids. DNA for the CDR3: TGTGCCAGCAAATCGGGGGGTATAAACACTGAAGCTTTCTTT. Translated: CASKSGGINTEAFF.

The chain has TRBV21-1 and TRBJ2-2; the D call in the table, TRBD2, was not verified against the DNA. TRBV21-1 is noted as a pseudogene. The CDR3 has 17 residues. This CDR3 is CASSASEAGGNTGELFF. The DNA of the CDR3 is TGTGCCAGCAGCGCCTCCGAAGCGGGGGGAAACACCGGGGAGCTGTTTTTT.

The V call is TRBV2, the J call TRBJ2-7, with 10 bases aligning to TRBD2. In germline, CDR1 is SNHLY, CDR2 FYNNEI. The V segment lost 10 bases and the J segment 1 base; nucleotides outside the gene matches: 7. The CDR3 loop spans 14 amino acids. The CDR3 spells CATCRLAGSYEQYF. The CDR3 coding sequence is TGTGCCACTTGCAGACTAGCGGGTTCCTACGAGCAGTACTTC.

The chain is built from TRBV27 and TRBJ1-1; D uncertain. Germline V lookup: CDR1 MNHEY, CDR2 SMNVEV (reference sequence). The CDR3 has 16 amino acids. V gave up 5 bases and J gave up 3 bases, with 19 bases separating them. In DNA, the CDR3 is TGTGCCAGCAGTCCTCTGGGGTGGAAAGGAGACACTGAAGCTTTCTTT. Protein product: CASSPLGWKGDTEAFF.